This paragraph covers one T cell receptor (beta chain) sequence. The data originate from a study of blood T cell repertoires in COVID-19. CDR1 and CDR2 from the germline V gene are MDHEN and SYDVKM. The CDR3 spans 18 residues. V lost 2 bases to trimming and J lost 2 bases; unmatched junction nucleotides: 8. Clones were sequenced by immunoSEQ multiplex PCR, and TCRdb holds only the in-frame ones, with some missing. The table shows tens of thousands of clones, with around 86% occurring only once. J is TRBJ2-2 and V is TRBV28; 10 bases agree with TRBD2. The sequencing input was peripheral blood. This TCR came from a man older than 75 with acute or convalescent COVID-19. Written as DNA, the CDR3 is TGTGCCAGCAGTTTAGTCGGACTAGCGGAGACTAACACCGGGGAGCTGTTTTTT. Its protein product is CASSLVGLAETNTGELFF.